This TCR beta chain was recorded in a study of cytomegalovirus exposure and HLA in healthy donors. The PCR ran on 60 Vbeta and 13 Jbeta primers. Libraries were prepared by immunoSEQ multiplex PCR; TCRdb keeps only in-frame clonotypes and omits some of them. The sample gives more than 140,000 clones, around 79% of which show up once; 0.5% to 0.85% is in the top ten. CDR1 LGHNA and CDR2 YSLEER come from the germline V gene. V dropped 2 bases and J dropped 2; count of bases not matched to a gene: 8. This CDR3 has 16 residues. The source of this sequence is a male donor in good health and CMV-seronegative. V gene TRBV4-3 combines with J gene TRBJ1-2; 7 bases match TRBD1. Sample: PBMCs. The CDR3 DNA follows: TGCGCCAGCAGCCAATCTCCCGGGACAGCCAACTATGGCTACACCTTC. As protein: CASSQSPGTANYGYTF.